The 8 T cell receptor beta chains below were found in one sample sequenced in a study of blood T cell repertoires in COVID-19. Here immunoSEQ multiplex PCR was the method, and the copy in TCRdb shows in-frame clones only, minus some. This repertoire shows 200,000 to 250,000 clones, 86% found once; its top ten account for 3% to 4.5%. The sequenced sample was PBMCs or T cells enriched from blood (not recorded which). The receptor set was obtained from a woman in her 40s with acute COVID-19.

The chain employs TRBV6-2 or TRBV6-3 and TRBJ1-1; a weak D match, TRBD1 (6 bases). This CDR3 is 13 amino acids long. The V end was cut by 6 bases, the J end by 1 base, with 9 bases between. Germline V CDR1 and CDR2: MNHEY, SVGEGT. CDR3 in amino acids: CASSLGQNTEAFF. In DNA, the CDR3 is TGTGCCAGCAGCCTGGGACAGAACACTGAAGCTTTCTTT.

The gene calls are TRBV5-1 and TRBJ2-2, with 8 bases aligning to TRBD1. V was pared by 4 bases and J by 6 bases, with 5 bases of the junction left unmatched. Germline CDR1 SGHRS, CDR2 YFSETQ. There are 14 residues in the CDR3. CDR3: CASSKDRASGELFF. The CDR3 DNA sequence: TGCGCCAGCAGCAAGGACAGGGCATCCGGGGAGCTGTTTTTT. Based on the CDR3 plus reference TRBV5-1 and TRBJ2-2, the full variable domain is KAGVTQTPRYLIKTRGQQVTLSCSPISGHRSVSWYQQTPGQGLQFLFEYFSETQRNKGNFPGRFSGRQFSNSRSEMNVSTLELGDSALYLCASSKDRASGELFFGEGSRLTVL.

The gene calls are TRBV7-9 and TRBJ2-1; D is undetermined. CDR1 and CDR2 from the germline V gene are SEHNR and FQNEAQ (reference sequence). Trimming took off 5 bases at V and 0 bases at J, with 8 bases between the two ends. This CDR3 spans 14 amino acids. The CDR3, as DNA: TGTGCCAGCAGCAGACAAAACTCCTACAATGAGCAGTTCTTC. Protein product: CASSRQNSYNEQFF.

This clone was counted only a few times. CDR3 in amino acids: CASRQVFNTEAFF. The CDR3 DNA reads as TGTGCCAGTCGACAGGTTTTTAACACTGAAGCTTTCTTT. The chain carries TRBV19 and TRBJ1-1; perhaps TRBD1 as D (6 bases). The CDR3 is made up of 13 amino acids. CDR1 LNHDA and CDR2 SQIVND come from the germline V gene (reference sequence). The ends were cut back, 8 bases at V and 2 bases at J, with 12 bases in the middle.

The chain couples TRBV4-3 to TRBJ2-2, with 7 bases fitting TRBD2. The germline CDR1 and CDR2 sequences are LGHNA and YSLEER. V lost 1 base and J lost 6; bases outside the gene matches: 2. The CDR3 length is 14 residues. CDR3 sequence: CASSQARGAGELFF. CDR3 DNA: TGCGCCAGCAGCCAAGCCCGGGGGGCCGGGGAGCTGTTTTTT.

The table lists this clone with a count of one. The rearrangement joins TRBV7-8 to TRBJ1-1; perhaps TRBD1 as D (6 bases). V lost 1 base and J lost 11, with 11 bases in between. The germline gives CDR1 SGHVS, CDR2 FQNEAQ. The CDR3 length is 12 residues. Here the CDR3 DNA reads TGTGCCAGCAGCTTAGAGGGGGTAGGGGCTTTCTTT. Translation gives CASSLEGVGAFF.

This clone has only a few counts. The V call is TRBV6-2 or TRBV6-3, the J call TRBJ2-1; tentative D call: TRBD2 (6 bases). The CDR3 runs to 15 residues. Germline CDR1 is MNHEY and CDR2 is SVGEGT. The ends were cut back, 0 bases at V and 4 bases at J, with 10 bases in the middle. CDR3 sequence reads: CASSYSGRTYNEQFF. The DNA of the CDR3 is TGTGCCAGCAGTTACTCGGGGAGGACTTACAATGAGCAGTTCTTC.

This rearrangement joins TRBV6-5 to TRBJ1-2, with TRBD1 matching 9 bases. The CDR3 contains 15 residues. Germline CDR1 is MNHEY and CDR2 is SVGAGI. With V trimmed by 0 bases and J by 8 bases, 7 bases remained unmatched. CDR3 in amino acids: CASSYSNRGLKGYTF. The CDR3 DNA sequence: TGTGCCAGCAGTTACTCCAACAGGGGGCTGAAAGGCTACACCTTC.